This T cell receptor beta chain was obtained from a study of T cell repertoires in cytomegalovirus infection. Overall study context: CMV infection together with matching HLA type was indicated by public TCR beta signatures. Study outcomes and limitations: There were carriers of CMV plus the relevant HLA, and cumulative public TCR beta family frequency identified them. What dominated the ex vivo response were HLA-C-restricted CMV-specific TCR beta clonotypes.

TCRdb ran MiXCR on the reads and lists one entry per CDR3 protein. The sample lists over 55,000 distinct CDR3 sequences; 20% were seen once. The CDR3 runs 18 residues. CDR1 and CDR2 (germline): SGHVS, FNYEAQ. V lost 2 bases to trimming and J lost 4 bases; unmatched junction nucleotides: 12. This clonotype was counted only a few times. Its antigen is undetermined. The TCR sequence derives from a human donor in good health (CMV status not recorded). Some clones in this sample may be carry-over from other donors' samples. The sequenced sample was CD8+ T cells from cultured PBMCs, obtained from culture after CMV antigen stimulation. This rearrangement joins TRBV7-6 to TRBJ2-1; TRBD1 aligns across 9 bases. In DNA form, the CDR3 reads TGTGCCAGCAGCTTAACGAAAGGGACAGGGACCAAATACAATGAGCAGTTCTTC. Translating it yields CASSLTKGTGTKYNEQFF.